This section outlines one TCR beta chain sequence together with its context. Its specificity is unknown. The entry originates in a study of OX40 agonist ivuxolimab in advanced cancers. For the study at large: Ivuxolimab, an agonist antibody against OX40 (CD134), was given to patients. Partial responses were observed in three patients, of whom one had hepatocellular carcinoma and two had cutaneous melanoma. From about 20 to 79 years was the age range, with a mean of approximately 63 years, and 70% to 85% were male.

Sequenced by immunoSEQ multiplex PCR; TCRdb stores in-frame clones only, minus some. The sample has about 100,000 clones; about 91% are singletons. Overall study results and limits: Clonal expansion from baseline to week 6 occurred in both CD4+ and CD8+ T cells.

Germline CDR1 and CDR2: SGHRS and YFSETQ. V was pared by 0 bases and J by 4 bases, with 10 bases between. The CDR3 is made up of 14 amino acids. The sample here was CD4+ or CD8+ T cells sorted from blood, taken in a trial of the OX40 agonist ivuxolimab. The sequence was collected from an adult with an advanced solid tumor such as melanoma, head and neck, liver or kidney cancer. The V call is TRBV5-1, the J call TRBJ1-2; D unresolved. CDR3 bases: TGCGCCAGCAGCTTGGCCATGGGCAGCTATGGCTACACCTTC. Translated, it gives CASSLAMGSYGYTF. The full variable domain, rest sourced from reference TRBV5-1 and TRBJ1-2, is KAGVTQTPRYLIKTRGQQVTLSCSPISGHRSVSWYQQTPGQGLQFLFEYFSETQRNKGNFPGRFSGRQFSNSRSEMNVSTLELGDSALYLCASSLAMGSYGYTFGSGTRLTVV.